This T cell receptor beta chain appears in the sequencing data of a study of prognosis after radiotherapy for stage I lung cancer. In the study overall: The 13 male and several female patients were aged roughly 50 to 85, median about 70 years.

By two-round multiplex PCR, the TCR beta CDR3 was amplified from genomic DNA. Primers specific to each TRBV and TRBJ gene drove first-round PCR. Using its own MiXCR run on the multiplex PCR reads, TCRdb lists one record per CDR3 protein. The sample includes 20,000 to 30,000 distinct CDR3 sequences, approximately 39% of them seen just once. CDR3 size: 15 residues. The germline gives CDR1 MGHRA, CDR2 YSYEKL. V was pared by 4 bases and J by 0 bases, with 3 bases of the junction left unmatched. This sequence was found in a donor aged 50 or older with non-small cell lung cancer. The chain links TRBV4-1 to TRBJ2-1, with 7 bases aligning to TRBD2. The sequencing here drew on PBMCs, taken before or after stereotactic body radiation therapy (not recorded which). CDR3 in DNA: TGCGCCAGCAGCCGTGGACTAGTCTCCTACAATGAGCAGTTCTTC. Its protein is CASSRGLVSYNEQFF.